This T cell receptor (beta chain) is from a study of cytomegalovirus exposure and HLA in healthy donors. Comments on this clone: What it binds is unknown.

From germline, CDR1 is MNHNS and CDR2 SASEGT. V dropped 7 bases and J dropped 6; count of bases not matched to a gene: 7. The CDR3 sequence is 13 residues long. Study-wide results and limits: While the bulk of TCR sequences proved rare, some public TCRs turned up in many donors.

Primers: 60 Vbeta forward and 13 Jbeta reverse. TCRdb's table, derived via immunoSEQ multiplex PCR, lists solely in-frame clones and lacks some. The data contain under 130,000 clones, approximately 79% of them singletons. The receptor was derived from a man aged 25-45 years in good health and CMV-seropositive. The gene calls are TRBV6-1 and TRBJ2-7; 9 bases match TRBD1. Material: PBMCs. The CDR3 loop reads CASNRDRGGEQYF. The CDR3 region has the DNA TGTGCCAGCAACCGCGACAGGGGGGGCGAGCAGTACTTC.